This T cell receptor beta chain comes out of a study of shared clonotypes between healthy human individuals. Researchers partitioned CD4+ cells into CD45RA+ naive and CD45RA-negative memory subsets. As for this clone: The antigen is undetermined.

Genomic DNA belonging to each subset was distributed in equal measure over several immunoSEQ plates. TCRdb's table, derived via immunoSEQ multiplex PCR, lists solely in-frame clones and lacks some. The table has 2 million to 2.5 million clones, approximately 94% seen once. Germline V gives CDR1 LNHDA, CDR2 SQIVND (reference sequence). CDR3 size: 14 residues. J gave up 5 bases and V 4 bases, and 8 bases lay outside the gene matches. Study-wide findings and caveats: The naive CD4 repertoires of a handful of donors were compared, and 5% to 6.5% of clonotypes were shared.

The sequencing sample was made of naive CD4+ T cells sorted from blood. As for subset: CD45RA+ positively selected. The sequence was collected from a man between 18 and 35 years old in good health. The chain couples TRBV19 to TRBJ2-7, with 7 bases identical to TRBD1. The CDR3 here is CASSKGQFVNEQYF. The CDR3 DNA reads as TGTGCCAGTAGTAAGGGACAGTTCGTGAACGAGCAGTACTTC.